This T cell receptor beta chain was sequenced in a study of human T cells and chemical hapten exposure. Looking at the study overall: Patients, mostly women, had alopecia areata, alopecia totalis or alopecia universalis.

The length of the CDR3 is 14 residues. Germline lookup yields CDR1 DFQATT and CDR2 SNEGSKA (reference sequence). V was pared by 5 bases and J by 8 bases, with 10 bases of the junction left unmatched. Time point denoted: pre-sensitization, week 0. Treatment described: therapeutic diphenylcyclopropenone sensitization with weekly scalp DPC. Unfractionated whole blood yielded total RNA. In the source study's methods: TCR counts had a median of about 100,000 per sample and spanned 23,224 to 690,600. TCRdb called the RACE reads again in MiXCR, with one record for every CDR3 protein. TCRdb, not the authors, supplied the V and J calls. In the table there are 60,000 or so distinct CDR3 sequences, over 9% of which are singletons. Study outcomes and limitations: Patch test score showed a positive correlation with PT1 expanded TCR counts.

This clonotype was detected only a few times. Its antigen is unknown. The J gene is TRBJ2-4, the V gene TRBV20-1; 9 nucleotides line up with TRBD1. Sequenced material: whole blood, taken in connection with sensitization to the hapten diphenylcyclopropenone (DPC). This TCR was sampled from a man aged 35-49 years with alopecia areata. Some clones in this sample may be carry-over from other donors' samples. The CDR3 loop is CSAPTGGLGDIQYF. The CDR3 DNA reads TGCAGTGCTCCCACAGGGGGCCTCGGGGACATTCAGTACTTC.